The 12 T cell receptor beta chains in this list originate from one sample, sequenced in a study of graft-versus-host responses after intestinal transplantation. Measured with immunoSEQ multiplex PCR; TCRdb has only the in-frame clones, and not every one. The table lists about 97,000 clones, approximately 90% of them singletons, with 15% to 20% in the top ten. The sequencing here drew on PBMCs, taken 450 to 480 days after intestinal transplant. All receptors come from a human patient who received an intestinal transplant, so some T cells may come from the graft donor.

The V gene is TRBV19, the J gene TRBJ1-6; 8 bases are shared with TRBD1. The germline gives CDR1 LNHDA, CDR2 SQIVND (reference sequence). This CDR3 comprises 15 residues. The trim removed 7 bases at V and 8 bases at J, leaving 10 bases unmatched. The CDR3 DNA sequence: TGTGCCAGTATCTCAAGGACAGGGTTGGATTCACCCCTCCACTTT. The encoded protein is CASISRTGLDSPLHF.

The chain is built from TRBV10-2 and TRBJ2-3; 8 bases agree with TRBD2. There are 17 residues in the CDR3. CDR1 and CDR2 from the germline V gene are WSHSY and SAAADI. Trimming cost V 1 base and J 6 bases; bases outside gene matches: 12. CDR3 region: CASSEWGMGLGADTQYF. CDR3 in DNA: TGCGCCAGCAGTGAGTGGGGTATGGGACTAGGAGCGGATACGCAGTATTTT.

The chain links TRBV5-8 to TRBJ1-5; 9 bases map to TRBD1. With V trimmed by 4 bases and J by 1 base, 3 bases remained unmatched. Germline V gives CDR1 SGHTS, CDR2 YDEGEE. The CDR3 spans 15 residues. CDR3 DNA: TGTGCCAGCAGCCAGGGACAGGGAAGCAATCAGCCCCAGCATTTT. Translating gives CASSQGQGSNQPQHF. Looking up the rest from reference TRBV5-8 and TRBJ1-5 gives the full variable domain: EAGVTQSPTHLIKTRGQQATLRCSPISGHTSVYWYQQALGLGLQFLLWYDEGEERNRGNFPPRFSGRQFPNYSSELNVNALELEDSALYLCASSQGQGSNQPQHFGDGTRLSIL.

The rearrangement links TRBV14 to TRBJ1-3; unclear D gene. There are 15 residues in the CDR3. The germline V and J ends were trimmed by 2 bases and 4 bases, with 12 bases remaining between them. In germline, CDR1 is SGHDN, CDR2 FVKESK. CDR3 region: CASSQYSGFGNTIYF. CDR3 DNA: TGTGCCAGCAGCCAATACTCGGGGTTCGGAAACACCATATATTTT. The entire variable domain, with the rest obtained from reference TRBV14 and TRBJ1-3, is as follows: EAGVTQFPSHSVIEKGQTVTLRCDPISGHDNLYWYRRVMGKEIKFLLHFVKESKQDESGMPNNRFLAERTGGTYSTLKVQPAELEDSGVYFCASSQYSGFGNTIYFGEGSWLTVV.

The chain links TRBV6-4 to TRBJ1-2, with 9 bases that match TRBD1. With 2 bases clipped from V and 5 bases from J, the junction kept 0 bases outside the gene matches. Germline V gives CDR1 MRHNA, CDR2 SNTAGT. This CDR3 region has 13 residues. CDR3 in DNA: TGTGCCAGCAGTGACGGACAGGGGTATGGCTACACCTTC. Translated: CASSDGQGYGYTF.

The gene calls are TRBV6-1 and TRBJ1-1; D uncertain. This CDR3 comprises 13 residues. Germline CDR1 reads MNHNS; CDR2 reads SASEGT. Trimming cost V 2 bases and J 7 bases, with 11 bases left between them. The chain's CDR3 is CASSERPRVEAFF. CDR3 coding DNA: TGTGCCAGCAGTGAACGACCCCGAGTTGAAGCTTTCTTT.

This clone has a single count. V is TRBV5-1 and J is TRBJ2-3; possibly TRBD1 or TRBD2 for D (5 bases each). V lost 4 bases, J lost 2 bases, and 17 bases lay in between. Germline CDR1 and CDR2: SGHRS and YFSETQ. This CDR3 region has 16 residues. The CDR3 region is CASSPNLPGTTDTQYF. DNA of the CDR3: TGCGCCAGCAGCCCCAACCTCCCTGGGACCACAGATACGCAGTATTTT.

This clone occurred once. This chain connects TRBV6-1 to TRBJ1-5; D perhaps matches TRBD1 (6 bases). V dropped 0 bases and J dropped 7 bases, with 13 bases sitting between them. CDR1 is MNHNS and CDR2 is SASEGT in the germline V gene. This CDR3 comprises 15 residues. The CDR3 loop reads CASSEAGGPGQPQHF. The CDR3 DNA follows: TGTGCCAGCAGTGAAGCGGGGGGGCCAGGGCAGCCCCAGCATTTT.

The V gene is TRBV6-5, the J gene TRBJ2-5; D may match TRBD1 or TRBD2 (6 bases each). The CDR3 covers 16 residues. From germline, CDR1 is MNHEY and CDR2 SVGAGI. V was cut by 2 bases and J by 7 bases, with 20 bases left in between. The CDR3 loop reads CASSYLTDPRGGTQYF. The CDR3 nucleotides read TGTGCCAGCAGTTACCTCACCGACCCCAGGGGAGGGACCCAGTACTTC.

The rearrangement uses TRBV5-1 and TRBJ1-4, with D possibly matching TRBD1 (6 bases). Trimming took off 3 bases at V and 1 base at J, with 7 bases between the two ends. The CDR3 contains 14 residues. The germline gives CDR1 SGHRS, CDR2 YFSETQ. CDR3 sequence reads: CASSSDRTNEKLFF. CDR3 nucleotides: TGCGCCAGCAGCTCGGACAGAACTAATGAAAAACTGTTTTTT.

V is TRBV6-5 and J is TRBJ2-7; 9 positions match TRBD1. The V segment lost 8 bases and the J segment 2 bases; nucleotides outside the gene matches: 7. Germline V gene data show CDR1 as MNHEY and CDR2 as SVGAGI. This CDR3 is 14 amino acids long. This chain's CDR3 is CASSDGDRAYEQYF. DNA for the CDR3: TGTGCCAGCTCGGACGGGGACAGGGCCTACGAGCAGTACTTC.

The chain recombines TRBV29-1 with TRBJ2-1; 7 bases are a match to TRBD2. The CDR3 runs to 10 residues. V shed 6 bases and J 7 bases; nucleotides not matched to a gene: 0. Looked up from germline, CDR1 is SQVTM and CDR2 is ANQGSEA. The CDR3 DNA reads TGCAGCGTGGGGGGGAATGAGCAGTTCTTC. This gives the protein CSVGGNEQFF.